Listed here is a single TCR beta chain. What it recognizes is unknown. The data stem from a study of T-cell reconstitution after alpha-beta-depleted transplantation in children. The TCRbeta library was prepared with unique molecular identifiers. Using its own MiXCR run on the PCR reads, TCRdb lists one record per CDR3 protein. The sample includes 98,000 or so distinct CDR3 sequences, 23% of them seen just once. The study's findings and limits: T cells produced anew were the main source of T-cell counts and diversity one year after transplant. Several hundred expanded graft clones reportedly gave rise to the alpha-beta T cells present about two months after transplant.

The CDR3 length is 15 residues. CDR1 and CDR2 from the germline V gene are SGHRS and YFSETQ. V lost 4 bases, J lost 3 bases, and 6 bases stayed unmatched. The sample in question was PBMCs, obtained before TCRalphabeta/CD19-depleted stem cell transplant. This sequence was found in a boy younger than 10 with acute lymphoblastic leukemia, due to receive a stem cell transplant. The J gene is TRBJ2-7, the V gene TRBV5-1; 11 bases are a match to TRBD2. DNA of the CDR3: TGCGCCAGCAGCCAGGGCGGACTAGCGGGCTACGAGCAGTACTTC. Translation: CASSQGGLAGYEQYF.